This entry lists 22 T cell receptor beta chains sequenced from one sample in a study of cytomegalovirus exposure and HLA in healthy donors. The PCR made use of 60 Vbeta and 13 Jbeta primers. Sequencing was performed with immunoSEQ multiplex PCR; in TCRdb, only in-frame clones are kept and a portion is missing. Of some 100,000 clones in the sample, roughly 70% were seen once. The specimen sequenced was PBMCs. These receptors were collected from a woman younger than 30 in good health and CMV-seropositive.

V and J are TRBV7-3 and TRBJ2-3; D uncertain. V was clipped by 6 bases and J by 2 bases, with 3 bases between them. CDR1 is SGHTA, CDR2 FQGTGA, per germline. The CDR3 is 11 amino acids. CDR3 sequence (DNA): TGTGCCAGCAGTCTCACAGATACGCAGTATTTT. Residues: CASSLTDTQYF.

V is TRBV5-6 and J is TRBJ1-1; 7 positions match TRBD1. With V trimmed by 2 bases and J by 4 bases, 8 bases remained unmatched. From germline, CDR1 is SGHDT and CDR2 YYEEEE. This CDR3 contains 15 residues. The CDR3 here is CASSFGYRGSTEAFF. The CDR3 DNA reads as TGTGCCAGCAGCTTTGGGTACAGGGGTAGCACTGAAGCTTTCTTT.

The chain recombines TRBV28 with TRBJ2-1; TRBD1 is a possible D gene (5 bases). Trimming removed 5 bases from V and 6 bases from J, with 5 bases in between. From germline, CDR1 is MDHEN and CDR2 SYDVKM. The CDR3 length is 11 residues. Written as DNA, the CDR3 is TGTGCCAGCAGTAGGGGCAATGAGCAGTTCTTC. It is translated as CASSRGNEQFF.

CDR3 sequence (DNA): TGTGCCAGCAGCTTCCCAGGGGAAGACGAGCAGTACTTC. It translates to CASSFPGEDEQYF. The rearrangement links TRBV11-2 to TRBJ2-7; TRBD1 might be the D (6 bases). Germline V gene sequence: CDR1 SGHAT, CDR2 FQNNGV. This CDR3 is built from 13 residues. V was shortened by 3 bases and J by 5 bases, with 11 bases between the two germline ends.

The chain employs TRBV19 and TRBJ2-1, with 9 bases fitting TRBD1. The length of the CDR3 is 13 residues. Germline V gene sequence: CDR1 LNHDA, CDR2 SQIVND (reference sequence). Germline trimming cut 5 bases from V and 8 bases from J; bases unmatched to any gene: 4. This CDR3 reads CASSEQGADEQFF. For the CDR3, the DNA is TGTGCCAGTAGTGAACAGGGGGCGGATGAGCAGTTCTTC.

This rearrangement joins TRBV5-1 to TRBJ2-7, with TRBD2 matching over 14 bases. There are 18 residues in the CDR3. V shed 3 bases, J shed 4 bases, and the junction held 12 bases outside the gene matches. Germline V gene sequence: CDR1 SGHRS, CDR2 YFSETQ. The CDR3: CASSSRTSGGPRRYEQYF. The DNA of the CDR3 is TGCGCCAGCAGCTCCCGGACTAGCGGGGGGCCGCGGAGGTACGAGCAGTACTTC.

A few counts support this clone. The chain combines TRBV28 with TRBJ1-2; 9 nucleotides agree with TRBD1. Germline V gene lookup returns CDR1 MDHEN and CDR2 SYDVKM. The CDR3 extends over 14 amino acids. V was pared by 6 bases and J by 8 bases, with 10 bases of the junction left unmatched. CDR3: CASSTGGLFRGYTF. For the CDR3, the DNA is TGTGCCAGCAGCACAGGGGGCCTATTTAGGGGCTACACCTTC.

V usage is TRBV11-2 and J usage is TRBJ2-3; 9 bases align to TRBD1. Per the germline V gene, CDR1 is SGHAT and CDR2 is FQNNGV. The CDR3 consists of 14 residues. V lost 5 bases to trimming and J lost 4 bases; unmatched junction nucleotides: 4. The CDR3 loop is CASSADRGADTQYF. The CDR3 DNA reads TGTGCCAGCAGCGCGGACAGGGGAGCAGATACGCAGTATTTT. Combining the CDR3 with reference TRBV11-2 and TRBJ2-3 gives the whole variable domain EAGVAQSPRYKIIEKRQSVAFWCNPISGHATLYWYQQILGQGPKLLIQFQNNGVVDDSQLPKDRFSAERLKGVDSTLKIQPAKLEDSAVYLCASSADRGADTQYFGPGTRLTVL.

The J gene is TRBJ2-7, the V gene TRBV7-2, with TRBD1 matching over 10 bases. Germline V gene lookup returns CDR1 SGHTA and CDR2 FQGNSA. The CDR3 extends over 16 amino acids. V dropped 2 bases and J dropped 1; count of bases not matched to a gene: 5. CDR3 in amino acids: CASSLQGQGFSYEQYF. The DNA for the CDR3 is TGTGCCAGCAGCTTACAGGGACAGGGGTTTTCCTACGAGCAGTACTTC.

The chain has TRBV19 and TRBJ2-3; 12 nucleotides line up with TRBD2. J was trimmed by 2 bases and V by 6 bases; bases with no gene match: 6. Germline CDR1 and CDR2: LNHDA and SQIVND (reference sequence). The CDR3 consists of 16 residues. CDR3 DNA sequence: TGTGCCAGTAGACCCCGGACTAGCGGGGCCACAGATACGCAGTATTTT. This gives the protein CASRPRTSGATDTQYF.

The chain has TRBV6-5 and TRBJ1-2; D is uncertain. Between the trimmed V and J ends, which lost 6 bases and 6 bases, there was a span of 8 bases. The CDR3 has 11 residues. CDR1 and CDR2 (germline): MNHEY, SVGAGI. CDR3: CASRDGDGYTF. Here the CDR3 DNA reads TGTGCCAGCAGGGACGGGGATGGCTACACCTTC.

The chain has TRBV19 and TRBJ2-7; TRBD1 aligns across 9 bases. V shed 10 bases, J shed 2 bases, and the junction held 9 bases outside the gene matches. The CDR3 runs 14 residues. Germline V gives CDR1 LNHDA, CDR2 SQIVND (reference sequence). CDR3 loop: CAITGDRDAYEQYF. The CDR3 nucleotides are TGTGCCATCACGGGGGACAGGGATGCCTACGAGCAGTACTTC.

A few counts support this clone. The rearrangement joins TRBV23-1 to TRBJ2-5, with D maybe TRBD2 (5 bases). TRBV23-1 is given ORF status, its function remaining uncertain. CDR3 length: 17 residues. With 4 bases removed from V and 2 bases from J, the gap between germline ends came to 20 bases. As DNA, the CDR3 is TGCGCCAGCAGTCCGAAAGCTAGCCGGCCCGAGCAAGAGACCCAGTACTTC. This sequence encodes CASSPKASRPEQETQYF.

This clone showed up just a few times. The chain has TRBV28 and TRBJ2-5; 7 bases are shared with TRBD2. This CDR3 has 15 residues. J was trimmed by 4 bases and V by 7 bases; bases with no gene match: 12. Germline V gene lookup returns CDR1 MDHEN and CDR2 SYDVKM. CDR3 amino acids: CASTVGEGPRETQYF. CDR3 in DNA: TGTGCCAGCACTGTGGGGGAGGGCCCTCGAGAGACCCAGTACTTC.

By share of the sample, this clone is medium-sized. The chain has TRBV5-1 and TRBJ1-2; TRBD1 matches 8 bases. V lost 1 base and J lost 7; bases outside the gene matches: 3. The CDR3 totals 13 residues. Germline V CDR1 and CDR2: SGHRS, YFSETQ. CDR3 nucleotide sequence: TGCGCCAGCAGCTTGAGACAGGGGATTGGCTACACCTTC. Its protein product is CASSLRQGIGYTF. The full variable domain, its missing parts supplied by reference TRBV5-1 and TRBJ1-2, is KAGVTQTPRYLIKTRGQQVTLSCSPISGHRSVSWYQQTPGQGLQFLFEYFSETQRNKGNFPGRFSGRQFSNSRSEMNVSTLELGDSALYLCASSLRQGIGYTFGSGTRLTVV.

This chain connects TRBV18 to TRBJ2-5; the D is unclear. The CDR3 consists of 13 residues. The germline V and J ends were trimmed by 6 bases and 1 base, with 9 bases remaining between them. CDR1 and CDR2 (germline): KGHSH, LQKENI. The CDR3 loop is CASSAAPQETQYF. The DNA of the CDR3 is TGTGCCAGCTCGGCGGCCCCCCAAGAGACCCAGTACTTC.

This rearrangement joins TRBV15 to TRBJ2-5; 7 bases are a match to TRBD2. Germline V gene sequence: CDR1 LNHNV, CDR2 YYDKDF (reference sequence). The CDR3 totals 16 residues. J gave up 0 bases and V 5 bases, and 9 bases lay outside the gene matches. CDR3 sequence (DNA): TGTGCCACCAGCGGCAAAGTGGGGGGGTACCAAGAGACCCAGTACTTC. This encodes CATSGKVGGYQETQYF.

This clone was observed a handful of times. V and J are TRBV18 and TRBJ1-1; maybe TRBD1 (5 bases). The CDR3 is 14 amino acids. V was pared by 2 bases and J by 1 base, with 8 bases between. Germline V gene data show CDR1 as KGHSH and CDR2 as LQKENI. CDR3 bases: TGTGCCAGCTCACCAGCGGGGCGGAACACTGAAGCTTTCTTT. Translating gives CASSPAGRNTEAFF. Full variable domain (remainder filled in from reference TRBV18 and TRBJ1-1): NAGVMQNPRHLVRRRGQEARLRCSPMKGHSHVYWYRQLPEEGLKFMVYLQKENIIDESGMPKERFSAEFPKEGPSILRIQQVVRGDSAAYFCASSPAGRNTEAFFGQGTRLTVV.

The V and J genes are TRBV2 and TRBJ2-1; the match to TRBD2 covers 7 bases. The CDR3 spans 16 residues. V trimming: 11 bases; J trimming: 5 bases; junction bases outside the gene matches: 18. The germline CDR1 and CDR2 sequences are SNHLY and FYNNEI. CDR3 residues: CAGDAGLVRLNNEQFF. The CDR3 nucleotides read TGTGCCGGGGATGCAGGACTAGTTAGGTTAAACAATGAGCAGTTCTTC.

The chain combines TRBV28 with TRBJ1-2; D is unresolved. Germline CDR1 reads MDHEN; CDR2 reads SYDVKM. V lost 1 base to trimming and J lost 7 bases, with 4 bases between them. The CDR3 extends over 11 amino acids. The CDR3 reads CASSLSVGYTF. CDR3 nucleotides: TGTGCCAGCAGTTTATCGGTTGGCTACACCTTC.

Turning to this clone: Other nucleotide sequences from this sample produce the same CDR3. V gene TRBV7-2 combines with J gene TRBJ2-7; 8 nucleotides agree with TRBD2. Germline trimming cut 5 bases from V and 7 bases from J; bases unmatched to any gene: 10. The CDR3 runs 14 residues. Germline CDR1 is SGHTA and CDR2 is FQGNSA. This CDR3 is CASSHGLADREQYF. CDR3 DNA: TGTGCCAGCAGCCACGGACTAGCAGACCGGGAGCAGTACTTC.

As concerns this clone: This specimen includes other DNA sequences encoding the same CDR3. CDR3 sequence reads: CSVDRGYEQYF. Here the CDR3 DNA reads TGCAGTGTAGACAGGGGTTACGAGCAGTACTTC. This chain joins TRBV29-1 and TRBJ2-7; 8 bases are shared with TRBD1. The CDR3 is 11 amino acids. Germline lookup yields CDR1 SQVTM and CDR2 ANQGSEA.